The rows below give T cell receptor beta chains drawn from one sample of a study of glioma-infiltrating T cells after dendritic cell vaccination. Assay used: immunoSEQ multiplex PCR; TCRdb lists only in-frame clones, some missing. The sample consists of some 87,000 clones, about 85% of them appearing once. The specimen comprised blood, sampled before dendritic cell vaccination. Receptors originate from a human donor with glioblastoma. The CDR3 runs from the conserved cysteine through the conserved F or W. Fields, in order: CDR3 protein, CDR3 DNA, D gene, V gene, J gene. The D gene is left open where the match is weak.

CDR3 protein: CSVEEGYSYEQYF; CDR3 DNA: TGCAGCGTTGAGGAGGGGTACTCCTACGAGCAGTACTTC; D gene: NA; V gene: TRBV29-1; J gene: TRBJ2-7
CDR3 protein: CASSPRLGVEQYF; CDR3 DNA: TGCGCCAGCAGCCCCCGTCTGGGAGTCGAGCAGTACTTC; D gene: NA; V gene: TRBV4-3; J gene: TRBJ2-7
CDR3 protein: CASSWGGADGYTF; CDR3 DNA: TGCGCCAGCAGCTGGGGGGGGGCGGATGGCTACACCTTC; D gene: NA; V gene: TRBV5-1; J gene: TRBJ1-2
CDR3 protein: CASSLPSGGGLLGTYEQYF; CDR3 DNA: TGTGCCAGCAGCCTCCCCTCTGGCGGGGGACTCCTCGGGACCTACGAGCAGTACTTC; D gene: TRBD2; V gene: TRBV7-8; J gene: TRBJ2-7
CDR3 protein: CASSLVVGGLAGTYEQYF; CDR3 DNA: TGTGCCAGCAGCTTAGTTGTTGGGGGTCTAGCGGGGACCTACGAGCAGTACTTC; D gene: TRBD2; V gene: TRBV7-2; J gene: TRBJ2-7
CDR3 protein: CASSQKIDSPTEAFF; CDR3 DNA: TGTGCCAGCAGCCAAAAGATCGACAGCCCCACTGAAGCTTTCTTT; D gene: NA; V gene: TRBV7-6; J gene: TRBJ1-1
CDR3 protein: CASSQDRRVSGANVLTF; CDR3 DNA: TGCGCCAGCAGCCAAGATCGGCGGGTCTCTGGGGCCAACGTCCTGACTTTC; D gene: NA; V gene: TRBV4-3; J gene: TRBJ2-6
CDR3 protein: CSAGSGDHYEQYF; CDR3 DNA: TGCAGCGCTGGTTCGGGGGACCACTACGAGCAGTACTTC; D gene: NA; V gene: TRBV29-1; J gene: TRBJ2-7
CDR3 protein: CASSSVGSVLEQYF; CDR3 DNA: TGTGCCAGCAGTTCGGTGGGCTCAGTCCTCGAGCAGTACTTC; D gene: NA; V gene: TRBV11-3; J gene: TRBJ2-7
CDR3 protein: CASSTGQGANTGELFF; CDR3 DNA: TGTGCCAGCAGTACGGGTCAGGGGGCGAACACCGGGGAGCTGTTTTTT; D gene: TRBD1; V gene: TRBV2; J gene: TRBJ2-2
CDR3 protein: CASSLYFRQGANYGYTF; CDR3 DNA: TGTGCCAGCAGCCTATATTTCCGACAGGGGGCTAACTATGGCTACACCTTC; D gene: TRBD1; V gene: TRBV14; J gene: TRBJ1-2
CDR3 protein: CASRGQVHSNQPQHF; CDR3 DNA: TGTGCCAGCAGGGGACAGGTACATAGCAATCAGCCCCAGCATTTT; D gene: TRBD1; V gene: TRBV6-1; J gene: TRBJ1-5
CDR3 protein: CASSFDGGGGEQYF; CDR3 DNA: TGCGCCAGCAGCTTCGACGGAGGTGGGGGGGAGCAGTACTTC; D gene: NA; V gene: TRBV5-1; J gene: TRBJ2-7
CDR3 protein: CATSRGDRDTDTQYF; CDR3 DNA: TGTGCCACCAGCAGGGGGGACAGGGACACAGATACGCAGTATTTT; D gene: TRBD1; V gene: TRBV15; J gene: TRBJ2-3
CDR3 protein: CSVAERDRSYEQYF; CDR3 DNA: TGCAGCGTGGCCGAGAGGGACAGGTCCTACGAGCAGTACTTC; D gene: TRBD1; V gene: TRBV29-1; J gene: TRBJ2-7